This T cell receptor beta chain was obtained from a study of CD8 T cells in Susac syndrome. For the study at large: Patients with Susac syndrome were therapy-naive, treated with corticosteroids, or treated with intravenous immunoglobulin alone when blood was collected.

V was pared by 5 bases and J by 7 bases, with 17 bases between. Germline V gene data show CDR1 as MNHEY and CDR2 as SVGAGI. This CDR3 region has 14 residues. This clonotype was counted a single time. An amount of RNA that ranged from roughly 0.45 to 1 ug was reverse transcribed with random hexamers. One entry per CDR3 protein, called by TCRdb with MiXCR from the immunoSEQ multiplex PCR reads. The table shows some 130,000 distinct CDR3 sequences, with roughly 94% occurring only once. The V and J genes are TRBV6-5 and TRBJ1-2, with D perhaps matching TRBD1 (5 bases). The TCR sequence derives from a human donor with Susac syndrome. Source material: CD8+ T cells from PBMCs. The CDR3 spells CASSLLRARCGYTF. CDR3 bases: TGTGCCAGCAGTCTACTCAGGGCTCGGTGTGGCTACACCTTC.